Below are 3 T cell receptor beta chains sequenced from a single sample in a study of T cell responses to AZD1222 COVID-19 vaccine (dated by TCRdb to the early 2020s). The library was produced with the immunoSEQ multiplex PCR assay. Here the immuneACCESS table is served through TCRdb, limited to in-frame sequences with V and J called. Missing clones are a known gap in these copies; in checked studies unresolved V genes cover under half, and the rest lacks a known reason. Present in this sample are 150,000 to 180,000 clones, 87% of which were seen just once. Of the sample, over 8% falls within the top ten clones. The time point label, as the study defines it: about 28 days (+/-7) after the second vaccine dose. The material sequenced was peripheral blood, taken 28 days after the second AZD1222 dose. These TCRs come from an adult who received the AZD1222 COVID-19 vaccine.

The chain is built from TRBV18 and TRBJ1-6, with no clear D. This CDR3 contains 15 residues. Germline V CDR1 and CDR2: KGHSH, LQKENI. V lost 1 base, J lost 8 bases, and 12 bases lay in between. The CDR3 region is CASSPLAASDSPLHF. DNA for the CDR3: TGTGCCAGCTCACCACTCGCCGCCTCGGATTCACCCCTCCACTTT. Combining the CDR3 with reference TRBV18 and TRBJ1-6 gives the whole variable domain NAGVMQNPRHLVRRRGQEARLRCSPMKGHSHVYWYRQLPEEGLKFMVYLQKENIIDESGMPKERFSAEFPKEGPSILRIQQVVRGDSAAYFCASSPLAASDSPLHFGNGTRLTVT.

The V and J genes are TRBV15 and TRBJ2-4; TRBD1 is a possible D gene (6 bases). The CDR3 length is 15 residues. Germline V gene data show CDR1 as LNHNV and CDR2 as YYDKDF (reference sequence). Trimming took off 2 bases at V and 1 base at J, with 9 bases between the two ends. Here the CDR3 DNA reads TGTGCCACCAGCAGACTGGACAGTGCCAAAAACATTCAGTACTTC. Encoded protein: CATSRLDSAKNIQYF.

The genes are TRBV7-9 and TRBJ2-5, with D possibly being TRBD1 or TRBD2 (5 bases each). The CDR3 is made up of 14 amino acids. Germline V gene data show CDR1 as SEHNR and CDR2 as FQNEAQ (reference sequence). Trimming removed 5 bases from V and 0 bases from J, with 10 bases in between. CDR3 protein: CASSPEGYQETQYF. The CDR3 DNA follows: TGTGCCAGCAGCCCAGAGGGGTACCAAGAGACCCAGTACTTC.